This T cell receptor beta chain was documented in a study of blood T cell repertoires in COVID-19. Across the whole study: T cells, B-cell-depleted T cells, or PBMCs provided the cDNA or gDNA that served as material.

This clone was found many times. The CDR3 runs 12 residues. V gave up 5 bases and J gave up 4 bases; unmatched junction bases: 1. Looked up from germline, CDR1 is SEHNR and CDR2 is FQNEAQ (reference sequence). TCRdb's table, derived via immunoSEQ multiplex PCR, lists solely in-frame clones and lacks some. This table holds some 370,000 clones, about four fifths found once. Recovery among Cohort 3 donors was established by two negative PCRs, clearance, or symptom resolution. The chain uses TRBV7-9 and TRBJ1-2, with TRBD1 matching 7 bases. Material for sequencing was PBMCs or T cells enriched from blood (not recorded which). The receptor was isolated from a woman in her 50s who had recovered from COVID-19. This CDR3 is CASSRDSYGYTF. CDR3 nucleotides: TGTGCCAGCAGCCGGGACAGCTATGGCTACACCTTC.